This T cell receptor beta chain appears in the sequencing data of a study of PD-1 blockade in classical Hodgkin lymphoma (TCRdb year 2020). Study-wide context: The study used CyTOF and TCR beta sequencing to define a peripheral blood immune signature of response to PD-1 blockade in classical Hodgkin lymphoma.

The sample's time point, from its label and the paper: newly diagnosed, previously untreated cHL patient sample. A Miltenyi CD4+ T cell isolation kit was used for magnetic negative selection to purify CD4+ T cells from thawed PBMCs. As a comparison group for the relapsed/refractory trial patients, PBMCs from patients with newly diagnosed, previously untreated classical Hodgkin lymphoma were sequenced. After peripheral blood was drawn into 8 mL Vacutainer Cell Preparation Tubes, PBMCs were isolated by centrifugation and then cryopreserved. Purified CD4+ and CD8+ fractions were prepared only for cases in which an additional PBMC sample was available. Magnetically labelled cells were depleted on LS columns in a quadroMACS separator, and the flow-through was collected as the purified fraction. This clone has more than one count but fewer than ten. Its antigen is still unknown. Base qualities are not provided; no much larger clone lies one nucleotide away.

The paper as a whole reports these results and caveats: Baseline TCR diversity was reported to be lower in newly diagnosed patients than in healthy donors, and even lower in relapsed/refractory patients. Only a single clinical trial cohort was studied, and what caused the repertoire differences, possibly disease activity or prior therapy, remained undefined.

V is reduced by 2 bases and J by 3 bases, leaving a spacing of 10 bases between them. The CDR3, from cysteine to phenylalanine, totals 14 residues. The only DNA kept is the CDR3, 42 bases in frame from the first base. CDR1 and CDR2 were assigned from the germline V gene as KGHSH and LQKENI. Genomic DNA was extracted with the Qiagen DNeasy kit from unsorted PBMCs and from negatively selected CD4+ and CD8+ fractions. TCR beta CDR3 regions were subjected to amplification by immunoSEQ multiplex PCR with primers that anneal to V and J segments. A synthetic immune receptor repertoire was used to minimize amplification bias, and any residual bias was removed computationally once sequencing was done. The original pipeline was this. Custom Python scripts were used to quantify repertoire diversity as the Shannon entropy index. Unsorted, CD4+ and CD8+ repertoires were examined separately, except in combined analyses, for which CD4+ and CD8+ sequences were merged in silico. TCRdb mirrors the immuneACCESS table, restricted to in-frame sequences. Some clones are absent from its copies; in checked studies, under half trace to an unresolved V gene, and the reason for the others is unknown. From that table come the V and J calls and clone size; the DNA was used to work out D and trimming. The sample data list roughly 31,000 clones, and approximately 88% of these were observed just once. Jointly, the top ten make up 0.35% of the sample.

This TCR was recovered from a human donor with classical Hodgkin lymphoma. The sequence links TRBV18 to TRBJ1-1, with no reliable assignment of the D segment. Sequenced sample: CD4+ T cells from blood. The bases are TGTGCCAGCTCACCAGGTCTGACGGACACTGAAGCTTTCTTT. Translated, it gives CASSPGLTDTEAFF.